This TCR beta chain was documented in a study of blood T cell repertoires in COVID-19. Overall study context: PBMCs, B-cell-depleted T cells, or T cells provided the cDNA or gDNA that made up the material.

Sequencing used immunoSEQ multiplex PCR; TCRdb keeps in-frame clones, though not all of them. The sample contains 200,000 to 250,000 clones, nearly 85% of which appear only once. Germline V gene sequence: CDR1 SNHLY, CDR2 FYNNEI. The CDR3 is made up of 14 amino acids. With 7 bases removed from V and 9 bases from J, the gap between germline ends came to 22 bases. The chain joins TRBV2 to TRBJ2-7, with no clear D. The clonotype originates from a human donor in a cohort sampled during active COVID-19. Source material: peripheral blood. CDR3 in DNA: TGTGCCAGCACCGAAGGCCTTGTGGGTCGAGGGCAGTACTTC. This translates into CASTEGLVGRGQYF. The complete variable domain, with remaining parts taken from reference TRBV2 and TRBJ2-7, reads EPEVTQTPSHQVTQMGQEVILRCVPISNHLYFYWYRQILGQKVEFLVSFYNNEISEKSEIFDDQFSVERPDGSNFTLKIRSTKLEDSAMYFCASTEGLVGRGQYFGPGTRLTVT.